Below, 25 T cell receptor beta chains from the same sample are listed, as sequenced in a study of beta chain features in type 1 diabetes. Study outcomes and limitations: There was a moderate but significant shortening of TCRB CDR3s in all four CD4+ subsets of Type 1 diabetes patients.

These receptors lack a known antigen. Expressed TCRB transcripts were sequenced after all isolated RNA was converted to cDNA. The assay was immunoSEQ multiplex PCR, and TCRdb's table has in-frame clones only and misses some. The sample comprises a few hundred thousand clones, 16% of which are singletons, and about 0.078% rests with the top ten. The sequenced sample consisted of naive CD4+ T cells from blood. The receptors shown here come from a man between 25 and 39 years old with type 1 diabetes.

The chain recombines TRBV5-1 with TRBJ2-3; 7 positions agree with TRBD2. Germline trimming cut 4 bases from V and 4 bases from J; bases unmatched to any gene: 12. CDR1 is SGHRS and CDR2 is YFSETQ in the germline V gene. The CDR3 length is 16 residues. The CDR3 spells CASSDGAGRGSDTQYF. The DNA of the CDR3 is TGCGCCAGCAGCGACGGAGCGGGGCGCGGCTCAGATACGCAGTATTTT.

This clone was seen only a few times. The chain has TRBV11-2 and TRBJ2-7, with D maybe TRBD2 (5 bases). Germline lookup yields CDR1 SGHAT and CDR2 FQNNGV. V lost 0 bases and J lost 9, with 12 bases in between. This CDR3 region has 13 residues. The CDR3 DNA is TGTGCCAGCAGCTTAGAGTCAGGCAGCGGGCAGTACTTC. Encoded protein: CASSLESGSGQYF.

This sequence joins TRBV9 and TRBJ2-1; 7 bases map to TRBD1. CDR3 size: 17 residues. With V trimmed by 0 bases and J by 2 bases, 8 bases remained unmatched. Germline V gene data show CDR1 as SGDLS and CDR2 as YYNGEE. CDR3 sequence (DNA): TGTGCCAGCAGCGTAGAAGCCGGACAGGTCGCCTACAATGAGCAGTTCTTC. Its translation is CASSVEAGQVAYNEQFF.

A few counts support this clone. The gene calls are TRBV29-1 and TRBJ2-3; no definite D call. Trimming took off 6 bases at V and 8 bases at J, with 24 bases between the two ends. The CDR3 totals 15 residues. CDR1 SQVTM and CDR2 ANQGSEA come from the germline V gene. The CDR3 sequence: CSVTAAGSVRVTQYF. CDR3 coding DNA: TGCAGCGTGACGGCGGCAGGATCAGTTCGGGTTACGCAGTATTTT.

This clone was counted only a few times. The rearrangement joins TRBV25-1 to TRBJ2-7; TRBD1 might be the D (5 bases). Germline-derived CDR1 and CDR2 are MGHDK and SYGVNS. CDR3 length equals 13 residues. Between the trimmed V and J ends, which lost 7 bases and 0 bases, there was a span of 10 bases. CDR3 in amino acids: CASTGHFSYEQYF. The CDR3 nucleotides are TGTGCCAGCACCGGACACTTCTCCTACGAGCAGTACTTC.

Notes on this clone: In the same sample, other DNA sequences code for this CDR3. This chain links TRBV29-1 with TRBJ1-2, with 7 bases aligning to TRBD1. The CDR3 sequence is 11 residues long. Germline CDR1 and CDR2: SQVTM and ANQGSEA. J lost 4 bases, V lost 4 bases, and 0 bases had no gene match. The CDR3 sequence: CSVGQGYGYTF. The CDR3 coding sequence is TGCAGCGTTGGACAGGGCTATGGCTACACCTTC.

This clone has a handful of counts. The rearrangement links TRBV6-6 to TRBJ1-1; tentative D call: TRBD1 (5 bases). The CDR3 is made up of 15 amino acids. The germline CDR1 and CDR2 sequences are MNHNY and SVGAGI (reference sequence). V lost 0 bases, J lost 1 base, and 9 bases lay in between. Here the CDR3 reads CASSYSGQPNTEAFF. For the CDR3, the DNA is TGTGCCAGCAGTTACTCAGGACAACCGAACACTGAAGCTTTCTTT.

V and J are TRBV14 and TRBJ2-2; no clear D. Per the germline V gene, CDR1 is SGHDN and CDR2 is FVKESK. The CDR3 is 14 residues long. V shed 5 bases and J shed 0 bases, with 7 bases lying between them. CDR3 protein: CASSFQPNTGELFF. CDR3 nucleotides: TGTGCCAGCAGCTTTCAACCGAACACCGGGGAGCTGTTTTTT.

This clone was observed a handful of times. The V call is TRBV28, the J call TRBJ1-2; D remains ambiguous. This CDR3 has 15 residues. Germline V gives CDR1 MDHEN, CDR2 SYDVKM. Trimming took 1 base from V and 3 from J, leaving 12 bases between them. The CDR3 region has the DNA TGTGCCAGCAGTTTATCGGGCACCCCTCACTATGGCTACACCTTC. Translating it yields CASSLSGTPHYGYTF.

This clone was seen more than once but under ten times. The chain couples TRBV30 to TRBJ1-1, with 8 bases that match TRBD1. Germline V gene lookup returns CDR1 GTSNPN and CDR2 SVGIG (reference sequence). Losses at the gene ends were 3 bases for V and 1 base for J; bases not matched to a gene: 7. The CDR3 consists of 15 residues. The CDR3 sequence: CAWRIMGQANTEAFF. In nucleotides, the CDR3 is TGTGCCTGGAGGATAATGGGACAGGCGAACACTGAAGCTTTCTTT.

The chain uses TRBV2 and TRBJ2-5; possible D gene TRBD2, 6 bases. The CDR3 is 13 amino acids. Germline lookup yields CDR1 SNHLY and CDR2 FYNNEI. With 3 bases removed from V and 5 bases from J, the gap between germline ends came to 10 bases. DNA of the CDR3: TGTGCCAGCAGTGATGGCGGAGGGGAGACCCAGTACTTC. Protein sequence: CASSDGGGETQYF. Combining the CDR3 with reference TRBV2 and TRBJ2-5 gives the whole variable domain EPEVTQTPSHQVTQMGQEVILRCVPISNHLYFYWYRQILGQKVEFLVSFYNNEISEKSEIFDDQFSVERPDGSNFTLKIRSTKLEDSAMYFCASSDGGGETQYFGPGTRLLVL.

The chain joins TRBV5-1 to TRBJ2-1; 8 nucleotides agree with TRBD2. The CDR3 is made up of 15 amino acids. CDR1 and CDR2 (germline): SGHRS, YFSETQ. J lost 8 bases, V lost 4 bases, and 11 bases had no gene match. The CDR3 DNA reads TGCGCCAGCAGCCGTCCGAGCGGGAGTATCGATGAGCAGTTCTTC. Its protein product is CASSRPSGSIDEQFF.

This chain joins TRBV11-3 and TRBJ2-7; perhaps TRBD1 as D (5 bases). This CDR3 region has 14 residues. Germline V gene data show CDR1 as SGHNT and CDR2 as YENEEA. The V end was cut by 1 base, the J end by 4 bases, with 11 bases between. CDR3: CASSLGNQGYEQYF. The CDR3 nucleotides are TGTGCCAGCAGCTTAGGAAACCAGGGATACGAGCAGTACTTC.

The V gene is TRBV9, the J gene TRBJ2-1; TRBD2 matches 10 bases. V gave up 4 bases and J gave up 0 bases; unmatched junction bases: 7. Germline V gene lookup returns CDR1 SGDLS and CDR2 YYNGEE. The CDR3 totals 17 residues. The CDR3 here is CASSPGLAQSSYNEQFF. As DNA, the CDR3 is TGTGCCAGCAGCCCGGGACTAGCGCAGAGCTCCTACAATGAGCAGTTCTTC.

V usage is TRBV4-2 and J usage is TRBJ2-7; TRBD1 is a possible D gene (6 bases). CDR1 is LGHNA and CDR2 is YNFKEQ in the germline V gene. V was trimmed by 6 bases and J by 5 bases, leaving 14 bases between them. The CDR3 totals 13 residues. The CDR3 region has the DNA TGTGCCAGCAGGCGCAGGGGTCGGGACGAGCAGTACTTC. Its protein is CASRRRGRDEQYF.

This clone has just one count. The chain combines TRBV7-2 with TRBJ2-1; perhaps TRBD1 as D (6 bases). The V gene's germline CDR1 is SGHTA and CDR2 FQGNSA. The CDR3 is 12 amino acids. Between the trimmed V and J ends, which lost 4 bases and 8 bases, there was a span of 9 bases. This CDR3 is CASSSQGYEQFF. In DNA form, the CDR3 reads TGTGCCAGCAGCTCACAGGGCTATGAGCAGTTCTTC. Variable domain in full (rest from reference TRBV7-2 and TRBJ2-1): GAGVSQSPSNKVTEKGKDVELRCDPISGHTALYWYRQSLGQGLEFLIYFQGNSAPDKSGLPSDRFSAERTGGSVSTLTIQRTQQEDSAVYLCASSSQGYEQFFGPGTRLTVL.

This clone appeared a few times. V usage is TRBV27 and J usage is TRBJ2-5; 10 bases are a match to TRBD1. The junction had 4 bases not matched to a gene; V was cut back by 5 bases and J by 1 base. This CDR3 contains 15 residues. Per the germline V gene, CDR1 is MNHEY and CDR2 is SMNVEV (reference sequence). The CDR3, as DNA: TGTGCCAGCAGTAAACGGACAGGGGGCCAAGAGACCCAGTACTTC. Its protein is CASSKRTGGQETQYF.

The chain joins TRBV6-1 to TRBJ2-7, with D perhaps being TRBD1 or TRBD2 (6 bases each). The germline CDR1 and CDR2 sequences are MNHNS and SASEGT. Trimming pared 6 bases from V and 0 bases from J, leaving 12 bases between. This CDR3 spans 14 amino acids. CDR3 sequence: CASSPRGASYEQYF. The CDR3 nucleotides are TGTGCCAGCAGCCCTAGGGGGGCCTCCTACGAGCAGTACTTC.

This chain uses TRBV7-9 with TRBJ2-4, with 7 bases identical to TRBD1. The germline V gene encodes CDR1 SEHNR and CDR2 FQNEAQ (reference sequence). The CDR3 is 16 amino acids. Trimming at V came to 4 bases and at J to 1 base, leaving 7 bases not matched to a gene. The CDR3 DNA is TGTGCCAGCAGCTCATACAGGGGCGCGGCCAAAAACATTCAGTACTTC. Its translation is CASSSYRGAAKNIQYF.

The chain employs TRBV28 and TRBJ2-3; D gene unclear. Trimming stripped 5 bases from V and 2 bases from J, with 5 bases between. CDR3 length: 12 residues. Germline CDR1 MDHEN, CDR2 SYDVKM. This chain's CDR3 is CASSQPTDTQYF. The CDR3 bases are TGTGCCAGCAGTCAGCCCACAGATACGCAGTATTTT.

The V gene is TRBV5-6, the J gene TRBJ2-6; D not resolved. Per germline, CDR1 SGHDT and CDR2 YYEEEE. CDR3 length: 16 amino acids. The germline V and J ends were trimmed by 6 bases and 4 bases, with 17 bases remaining between them. Written as DNA, the CDR3 is TGTGCCAGCACTTACGAAACCCTGTTGGGGGCCAACGTCCTGACTTTC. Translated, it gives CASTYETLLGANVLTF.

This clone was counted between two and nine times. Other DNA sequences of this sample code for an identical CDR3. This chain joins TRBV7-2 and TRBJ2-1; 10 nucleotides agree with TRBD2. The CDR3 length is 15 residues. Unmatched junction bases numbered 4, after V lost 5 bases and J lost 3 bases. Germline V gene lookup returns CDR1 SGHTA and CDR2 FQGNSA. The CDR3 DNA reads as TGTGCCAGCAGCCCCTCTAGCGGGAGCTACAATGAGCAGTTCTTC. This sequence encodes CASSPSSGSYNEQFF.

J is TRBJ2-7 and V is TRBV13; 8 bases fit TRBD1. The length of the CDR3 is 15 residues. CDR1 is PRHDT and CDR2 is FYEKMQ in the germline V gene (reference sequence). V was pared by 5 bases and J by 3 bases, with 9 bases of the junction left unmatched. The CDR3 loop reads CASSLRQGQGYEQYF. Here the CDR3 DNA reads TGTGCCAGCAGCCTCAGACAGGGGCAAGGCTACGAGCAGTACTTC.

This chain connects TRBV7-3 to TRBJ2-2; the match to TRBD1 covers 7 bases. Trimming took 4 bases from V and 8 from J; bases not matched to a gene: 7. This CDR3 has 14 amino acids. Germline V gives CDR1 SGHTA, CDR2 FQGTGA. CDR3 DNA: TGTGCCAGCAGCTCACAGACAGGGCAAGGGGAGCTGTTTTTT. It encodes CASSSQTGQGELFF. Together with reference TRBV7-3 and TRBJ2-2, the CDR3 gives the full variable domain: GAGVSQTPSNKVTEKGKYVELRCDPISGHTALYWYRQSLGQGPEFLIYFQGTGAADDSGLPNDRFFAVRPEGSVSTLKIQRTERGDSAVYLCASSSQTGQGELFFGEGSRLTVL.

This clone was recorded a few times. The CDR3 loop is CASSNSGGTEAFF. CDR3 coding DNA: TGTGCCAGTAGTAATAGCGGCGGGACTGAAGCTTTCTTT. This chain links TRBV19 with TRBJ1-1; no firm D call. Germline V lookup: CDR1 LNHDA, CDR2 SQIVND (reference sequence). V shed 4 bases and J shed 5 bases, with 11 bases lying between them. There are 13 residues in the CDR3. Using reference TRBV19 and TRBJ1-1 for the parts outside the CDR3, the full variable domain is DGGITQSPKYLFRKEGQNVTLSCEQNLNHDAMYWYRQDPGQGLRLIYYSQIVNDFQKGDIAEGYSVSREKKESFPLTVTSAQKNPTAFYLCASSNSGGTEAFFGQGTRLTVV.